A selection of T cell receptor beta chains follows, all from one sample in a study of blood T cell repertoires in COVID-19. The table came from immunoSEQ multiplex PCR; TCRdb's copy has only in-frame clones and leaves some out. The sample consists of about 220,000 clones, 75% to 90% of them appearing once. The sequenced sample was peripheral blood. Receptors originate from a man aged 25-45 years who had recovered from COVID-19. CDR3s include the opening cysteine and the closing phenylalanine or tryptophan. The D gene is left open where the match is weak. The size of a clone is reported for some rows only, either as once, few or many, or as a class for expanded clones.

cdr3_aa: CASSLEEDFYGYTF
cdr3_nt: TGTGCCAGCAGCTTAGAGGAAGACTTCTATGGCTACACCTTC
clone_size: .
d_call: .
j_call: TRBJ1-2
v_call: TRBV7-9

cdr3_aa: CASRSRQSRLNYGYTF
cdr3_nt: TGTGCCAGCAGATCTCGACAGTCACGATTAAACTATGGCTACACCTTC
clone_size: once
d_call: .
j_call: TRBJ1-2
v_call: TRBV11-2

cdr3_aa: CASSRGGELFF
cdr3_nt: TGCGCCAGCAGCCGCGGGGGGGAGCTGTTTTTT
clone_size: .
d_call: .
j_call: TRBJ2-2
v_call: TRBV4-3

cdr3_aa: CASTPGEDYGYTF
cdr3_nt: TGTGCCAGTACCCCAGGGGAAGATTATGGCTACACCTTC
clone_size: once
d_call: .
j_call: TRBJ1-2
v_call: TRBV19

cdr3_aa: CASGTGRDQPQHF
cdr3_nt: TGTGCCTCCGGGACAGGGAGGGATCAGCCCCAGCATTTT
clone_size: .
d_call: TRBD1
j_call: TRBJ1-5
v_call: TRBV12-3/TRBV12-4

cdr3_aa: CASREGTGSGNTIYF
cdr3_nt: TGCGCCAGCAGAGAAGGGACAGGCTCTGGAAACACCATATATTTT
clone_size: few
d_call: TRBD1
j_call: TRBJ1-3
v_call: TRBV5-1

cdr3_aa: CATIAGGRDTQYF
cdr3_nt: TGTGCCACCATAGCGGGGGGGAGGGATACGCAGTATTTT
clone_size: .
d_call: TRBD2
j_call: TRBJ2-3
v_call: TRBV6-5

cdr3_aa: CASSSRSSGSYEQYF
cdr3_nt: TGTGCCAGCAGTTCGCGCTCCTCAGGCTCCTACGAGCAGTACTTC
clone_size: .
d_call: .
j_call: TRBJ2-7
v_call: TRBV6-6

cdr3_aa: CASSQERTRGFLETQYF
cdr3_nt: TGCGCCAGCAGCCAAGAAAGGACCAGGGGATTCTTGGAGACCCAGTACTTC
clone_size: .
d_call: .
j_call: TRBJ2-5
v_call: TRBV4-3

cdr3_aa: CASSSGTGPYEQYF
cdr3_nt: TGTGCCAGCTCCTCCGGGACAGGGCCTTACGAGCAGTACTTC
clone_size: .
d_call: TRBD1
j_call: TRBJ2-7
v_call: TRBV28

cdr3_aa: CASSSNSRPDTQYF
cdr3_nt: TGCGCCAGCAGCTCCAACTCTAGGCCAGATACGCAGTATTTT
clone_size: .
d_call: .
j_call: TRBJ2-3
v_call: TRBV5-1

cdr3_aa: CASSLDRGTEAFF
cdr3_nt: TGTGCCAGCAGCCTCGACAGGGGCACTGAAGCTTTCTTT
clone_size: few
d_call: TRBD1
j_call: TRBJ1-1
v_call: TRBV7-9

cdr3_aa: CASSDSWASNQPQHF
cdr3_nt: TGTGCCAGCAGTGACAGTTGGGCGAGCAATCAGCCCCAGCATTTT
clone_size: .
d_call: .
j_call: TRBJ1-5
v_call: TRBV19

cdr3_aa: CASSREGAGGHDTQYF
cdr3_nt: TGTGCCAGCAGCCGTGAGGGGGCGGGGGGGCATGATACGCAGTATTTT
clone_size: .
d_call: TRBD2
j_call: TRBJ2-3
v_call: TRBV3-1/TRBV3-2

cdr3_aa: CASSYRDRGYYEQYF
cdr3_nt: TGTGCCAGCAGTTACAGGGACAGGGGGTACTACGAGCAGTACTTC
clone_size: .
d_call: TRBD1
j_call: TRBJ2-7
v_call: TRBV6-5

cdr3_aa: CASSQDKSRVVFF
cdr3_nt: TGCGCCAGCAGCCAAGACAAAAGCAGGGTAGTGTTTTTT
clone_size: .
d_call: .
j_call: TRBJ2-2
v_call: TRBV4-3